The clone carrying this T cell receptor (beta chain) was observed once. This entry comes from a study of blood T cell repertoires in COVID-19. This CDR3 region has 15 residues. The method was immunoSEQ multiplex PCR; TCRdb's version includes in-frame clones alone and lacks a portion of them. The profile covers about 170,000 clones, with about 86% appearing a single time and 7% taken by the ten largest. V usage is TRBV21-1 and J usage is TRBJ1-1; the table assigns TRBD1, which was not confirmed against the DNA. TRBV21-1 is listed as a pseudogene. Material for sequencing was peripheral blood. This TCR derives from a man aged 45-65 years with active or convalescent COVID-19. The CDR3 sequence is CASSKLQVLNTEAFF. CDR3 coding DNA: TGTGCCAGCAGCAAACTCCAGGTGTTGAACACTGAAGCTTTCTTT.